This TCR beta chain is drawn from a study of cytomegalovirus exposure and HLA in healthy donors (dated by TCRdb to 2016 to 2017). In the study overall: According to a later analysis, the roughly 120 validation repertoires were produced on the same platform as the approximately 600 repertoires of the first cohort. The study aimed to test whether cataloging public T cell receptors could reveal signatures of past pathogen exposure. A separate validation cohort of some 130 different subjects was used in addition to the roughly 720-subject first cohort. To predict cytomegalovirus infection status, the study brought together high-throughput TCR immunosequencing, statistical association of individual TCRs with disease status, and machine learning. Overall study results and their limits: The authors suggested that the approach could potentially be extended to other disease states and immunological phenotypes. Of the cluster scores, approximately 95% were above 0 in a later analysis, which found that TCRs clustered in the first cohort also tended to co-occur in the 120 or so validation repertoires. While some public TCRs were present in many individuals, most TCR sequences turned up only very rarely across donors. The classifier was reported to diagnose cytomegalovirus status with high specificity and sensitivity in both the original cohort and the validation cohort. A few of the identified cytomegalovirus-associated TCR beta chains were confirmed in vitro to be specific for cytomegalovirus antigens. A total of some 180 TCR beta chains were listed by the study as associated with cytomegalovirus. The validation cohort had no HLA typing available for a later analysis, so co-occurrence within that cohort was assessed over all 120 repertoires.

The donors belonged to the validation cohort of approximately 130 subjects, which was separate from the 666-subject first cohort. As for this clone: It lacks a known antigen. No quality values exist for individual bases; no much larger clone is one base distant.

Library preparation employed the immunoSEQ multiplex PCR assay. Concerning the study's data processing: A statistical classification framework was developed to diagnose cytomegalovirus status using the catalog of TCR beta chain sequences. As stored in TCRdb, this immuneACCESS dataset retains in-frame rearrangements with V and J assigned. A fraction of the clones does not appear; measured against another copy, unresolved V genes explain less than half of the discrepancy, and the remainder lacks a known reason. The V and J calls and clone size are taken from that table; D and trimming were inferred from the DNA. This sample lists some 110,000 clones; about 87% were detected once. The ten largest clones add up to more than 1.5% of the sample. According to the germline V gene (reference sequence), CDR1 reads MNHEY and CDR2 reads SMNVEV. Trimming removed 6 bases from V and 7 bases from J, leaving 22 bases between the germline ends. Taken from cysteine to phenylalanine, the CDR3 has 15 residues. This entry keeps only the CDR3 DNA: 45 bases, framed from base 1.

The rearranged segments are TRBV27 and TRBJ2-7; TRBD2 is a weak D gene call, 6 bases matching. Sequencing input: PBMCs. The sequence came from a man between 18 and 29 years old in good health and CMV-seronegative. Here the CDR3 is given as CASSFKGLLPSEQYF. The nucleotide sequence is TGTGCCAGCAGCTTCAAGGGACTCCTCCCTAGTGAGCAGTACTTC.